What follows are 5 T cell receptor beta chains derived from one specimen sequenced in a study of T cell repertoires in cytomegalovirus infection. In TCRdb, the reads were re-called with MiXCR into one record per CDR3 protein. In the table there are 900,000 to 950,000 distinct CDR3 sequences, roughly 31% of which are singletons. Which antigens these TCRs recognize remains unknown. Sequenced material: cultured CD8+ T cells from PBMCs, taken from culture after CMV antigen stimulation. The receptors stem from a human donor in good health (CMV status not recorded). Some clones in this sample may be carry-over from other donors' samples.

The V call is TRBV7-9, the J call TRBJ1-4; 7 bases agree with TRBD1. The germline V gene has CDR1 SEHNR and CDR2 FQNEAQ (reference sequence). Germline trimming cut 7 bases from V and 4 bases from J; bases unmatched to any gene: 6. There are 14 residues in the CDR3. The CDR3 DNA reads as TGTGCCAGCACCAAACAGGGGATTAATGAAAAACTGTTTTTT. Translated, it gives CASTKQGINEKLFF.

This clonotype was seen only a few times. The CDR3, as DNA: TGCGCCAGCAGCCAAGATTTTAAGGGGGGCGATGGCTACACCTTC. Its protein is CASSQDFKGGDGYTF. J is TRBJ1-2 and V is TRBV4-1; tentative D call: TRBD1 (6 bases). V lost 0 bases and J lost 6, with 14 bases in between. The CDR3 runs 15 residues. Germline V gives CDR1 MGHRA, CDR2 YSYEKL.

This clonotype was seen ten or more times. J is TRBJ1-2 and V is TRBV7-6, with a weak D call TRBD1 (5 bases). Germline V CDR1 and CDR2: SGHVS, FNYEAQ. This CDR3 spans 15 amino acids. V was cut by 5 bases and J by 3 bases, with 16 bases left in between. The CDR3 is CASSPTGVIHYGYTF. In DNA form, the CDR3 reads TGTGCCAGCAGCCCAACGGGGGTTATTCACTATGGCTACACCTTC.

The rearrangement links TRBV19 to TRBJ1-5; D is unresolved. Trimming left V 1 base short and J 3 bases short, with 4 bases between. Germline values: CDR1 LNHDA, CDR2 SQIVND (reference sequence). CDR3 length: 13 amino acids. DNA for the CDR3: TGTGCCAGTAGTATAGCCGTCAATCAGCCCCAGCATTTT. This codes for CASSIAVNQPQHF.

V usage is TRBV12-3 or TRBV12-4 and J usage is TRBJ2-1; 9 nucleotides agree with TRBD1. J lost 8 bases, V lost 4 bases, and 9 bases had no gene match. This CDR3 contains 15 residues. CDR3 protein: CASSSDRGSYDEQFF. The CDR3 region has the DNA TGTGCCAGCAGTTCCGACAGGGGGTCATACGATGAGCAGTTCTTC.